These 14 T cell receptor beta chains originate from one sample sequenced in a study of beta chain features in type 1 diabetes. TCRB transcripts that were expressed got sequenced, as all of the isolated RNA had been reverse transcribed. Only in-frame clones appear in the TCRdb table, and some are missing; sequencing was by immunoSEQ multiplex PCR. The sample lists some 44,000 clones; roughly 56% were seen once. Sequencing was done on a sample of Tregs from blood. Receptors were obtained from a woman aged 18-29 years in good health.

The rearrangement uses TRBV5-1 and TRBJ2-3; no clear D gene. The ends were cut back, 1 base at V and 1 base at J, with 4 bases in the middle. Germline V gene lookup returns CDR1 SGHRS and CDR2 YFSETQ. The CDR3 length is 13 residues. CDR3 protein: CASSLLGTDTQYF. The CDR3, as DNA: TGCGCCAGCAGCTTGCTAGGCACAGATACGCAGTATTTT.

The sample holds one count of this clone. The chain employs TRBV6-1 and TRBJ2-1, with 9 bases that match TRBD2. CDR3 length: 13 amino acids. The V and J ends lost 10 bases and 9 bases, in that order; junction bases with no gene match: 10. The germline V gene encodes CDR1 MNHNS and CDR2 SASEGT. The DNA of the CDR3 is TGTGCCACCCTTCTTAGCGGGAGAGGTGAGCAGTTCTTC. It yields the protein CATLLSGRGEQFF.

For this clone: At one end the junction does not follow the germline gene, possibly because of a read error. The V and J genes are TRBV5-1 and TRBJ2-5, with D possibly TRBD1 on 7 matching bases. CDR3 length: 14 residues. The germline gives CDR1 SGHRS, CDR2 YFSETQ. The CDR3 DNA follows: TGCGCCAACAGCCGGGGGACAGATAAAGAGACCCAGTACTTC. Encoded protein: CANSRGTDKETQYF.

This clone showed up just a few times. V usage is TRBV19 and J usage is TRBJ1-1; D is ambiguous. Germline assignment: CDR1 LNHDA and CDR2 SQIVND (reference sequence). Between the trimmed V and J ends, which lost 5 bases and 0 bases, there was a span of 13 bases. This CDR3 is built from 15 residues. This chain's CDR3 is CASSLPGYMNTEAFF. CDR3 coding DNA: TGTGCCAGTAGTCTGCCGGGTTATATGAACACTGAAGCTTTCTTT.

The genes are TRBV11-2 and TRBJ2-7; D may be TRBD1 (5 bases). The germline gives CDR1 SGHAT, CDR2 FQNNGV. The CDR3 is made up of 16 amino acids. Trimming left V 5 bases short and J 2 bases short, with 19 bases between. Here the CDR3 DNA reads TGTGCCAGCAGCCCCCGCAGACAGACCGACACCTACGAGCAGTACTTC. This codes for CASSPRRQTDTYEQYF.

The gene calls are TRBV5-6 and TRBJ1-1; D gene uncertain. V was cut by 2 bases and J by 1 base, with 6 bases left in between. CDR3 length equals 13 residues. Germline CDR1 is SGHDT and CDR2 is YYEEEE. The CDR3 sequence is CASSFGGNTEAFF. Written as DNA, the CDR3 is TGTGCCAGCAGCTTTGGAGGGAACACTGAAGCTTTCTTT.

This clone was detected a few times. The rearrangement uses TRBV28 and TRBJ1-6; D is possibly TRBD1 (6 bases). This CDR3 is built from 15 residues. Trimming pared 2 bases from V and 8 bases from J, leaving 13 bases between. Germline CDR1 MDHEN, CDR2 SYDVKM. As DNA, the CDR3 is TGTGCCAGCAGTTTACTCCGGGACACTTATTCACCCCTCCACTTT. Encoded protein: CASSLLRDTYSPLHF.

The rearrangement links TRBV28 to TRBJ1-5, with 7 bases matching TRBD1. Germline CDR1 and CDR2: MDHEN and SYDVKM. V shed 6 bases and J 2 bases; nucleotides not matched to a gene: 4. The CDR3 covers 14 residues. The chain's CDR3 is CASRKQGGNQPQHF. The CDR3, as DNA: TGTGCCAGCAGGAAGCAGGGGGGCAATCAGCCCCAGCATTTT.

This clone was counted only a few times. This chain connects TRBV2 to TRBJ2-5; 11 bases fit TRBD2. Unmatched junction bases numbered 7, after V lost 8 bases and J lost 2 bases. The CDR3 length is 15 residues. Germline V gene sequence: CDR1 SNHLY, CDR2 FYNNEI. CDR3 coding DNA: TGTGCCAGCGACCCGACTAGCGGGGTTCAAGAGACCCAGTACTTC. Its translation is CASDPTSGVQETQYF.

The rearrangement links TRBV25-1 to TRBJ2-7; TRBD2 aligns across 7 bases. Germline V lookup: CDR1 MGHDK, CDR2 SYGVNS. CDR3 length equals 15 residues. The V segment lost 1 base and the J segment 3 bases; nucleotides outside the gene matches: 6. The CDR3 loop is CASSEWSSGVYEQYF. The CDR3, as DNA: TGTGCCAGCAGTGAATGGTCTAGCGGAGTCTACGAGCAGTACTTC.

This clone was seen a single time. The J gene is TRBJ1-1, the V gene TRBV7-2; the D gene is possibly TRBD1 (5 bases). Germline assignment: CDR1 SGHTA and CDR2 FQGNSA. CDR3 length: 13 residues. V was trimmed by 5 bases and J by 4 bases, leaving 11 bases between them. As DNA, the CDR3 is TGTGCCAGCAGCGGCAGGGTCGGCACTGAAGCTTTCTTT. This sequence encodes CASSGRVGTEAFF.

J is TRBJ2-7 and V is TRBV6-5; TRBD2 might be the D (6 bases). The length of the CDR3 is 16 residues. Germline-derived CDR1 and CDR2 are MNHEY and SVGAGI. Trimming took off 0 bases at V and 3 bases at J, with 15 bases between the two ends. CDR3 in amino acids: CASSYSEGLVGYEQYF. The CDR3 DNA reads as TGTGCCAGCAGTTACTCGGAGGGGTTGGTTGGCTACGAGCAGTACTTC.

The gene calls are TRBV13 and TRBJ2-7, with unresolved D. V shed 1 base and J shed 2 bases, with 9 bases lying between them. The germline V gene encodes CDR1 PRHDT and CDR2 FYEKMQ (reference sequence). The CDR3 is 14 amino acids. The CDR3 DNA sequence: TGTGCCAGCAGCTTAGTTGCTACCGCCTACGAGCAGTACTTC. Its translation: CASSLVATAYEQYF.

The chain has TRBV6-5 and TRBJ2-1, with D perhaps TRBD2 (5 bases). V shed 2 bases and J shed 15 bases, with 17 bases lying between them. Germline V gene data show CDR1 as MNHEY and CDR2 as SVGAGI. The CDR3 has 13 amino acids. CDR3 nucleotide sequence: TGTGCCAGCAGTTACCGGGAAAACCTGAGGGTGTTCTTC. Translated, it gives CASSYRENLRVFF.